Listed below are T cell receptor beta chains from one sample, sequenced in a study of blood T cells in healthy people across ages. One entry per CDR3 protein, called by TCRdb with MiXCR from the 5' RACE reads. The data contain fewer than 1,200,000 distinct CDR3 sequences, around 25% of them seen just once; the ten biggest clones take up less than 0.85%. These records were also assigned to another study, of T cells of mothers and their children.

The sample was blood. Every receptor here comes from a girl aged 2 to 10 in good health. Each CDR3 is given with its conserved first and last residue. A D gene is named only where the DNA matches it firmly. Size tells how often a clone was seen (once, few, many) or the class of an expanded clone, and some rows leave it out.

>TRBJ1-2|-|-|14|TRBV20-1
TGCAGTGCTAGAGAGGCGGGAAGGAGCTATGGCTACACCTTC
CSAREAGRSYGYTF
>TRBJ2-3|many|-|12|TRBV11-2
TGTGCCAGCAGCCCGGGGTCGGATACGCAGTATTTT
CASSPGSDTQYF
>TRBJ2-5|-|TRBD2|17|TRBV20-1
TGCAGTGCTAGAGATATAAGCGGGAAGGACTTTCAAGAGACCCAGTACTTC
CSARDISGKDFQETQYF
>TRBJ1-2|few|-|14|TRBV6-5
TGTGCCAGCAGTTTCCGAGACCCGCTCTATGGCTACACCTTC
CASSFRDPLYGYTF
>TRBJ1-5|few|TRBD1|15|TRBV3-1
TGTGCCAGCAGCCAAGATTTCGGAGGGGGCCAGCCCCAGCATTTT
CASSQDFGGGQPQHF
>TRBJ1-2|-|TRBD1|14|TRBV7-2
TGTGCCAGCAGCCCCGCCGGGACAGGGGTCGGCTACACCTTC
CASSPAGTGVGYTF
>TRBJ1-2|-|-|14|TRBV12-3/TRBV12-4
TGTGCCAGCAGTTTGAACCCGGGTGGGTATGGCTACACCTTC
CASSLNPGGYGYTF
>TRBJ2-1|-|-|13|TRBV19
TGTGCCAGTAGAAGGGGTCTCTACAATGAGCAGTTCTTC
CASRRGLYNEQFF
>TRBJ2-5|-|TRBD2|13|TRBV20-1
TGCAGTGCTCGGACTAGTCGTTGGGAGACCCGGTACTTC
CSARTSRWETRYF
>TRBJ2-1|few|-|15|TRBV20-1
TGCAGTGCTCTTTCGACAGGAAAACCGGGCAATGAGCAGTTCTTC
CSALSTGKPGNEQFF
>TRBJ1-5|few|-|12|TRBV20-1
TGCAGTGCTAGAGTGGACGATCAGCCCCAGCATTTT
CSARVDDQPQHF
>TRBJ2-1|few|-|17|TRBV3-1
TGTGCCAGCAGCCAAGGGCCCTCCGGGAGCTCCTACAATGAGCAGTTCTTC
CASSQGPSGSSYNEQFF
>TRBJ1-4|few|-|14|TRBV14
TGTGCCAGCAGCCGGCCGGGGGGGCGAGAAAAACTGTTTTTT
CASSRPGGREKLFF
>TRBJ2-7|few|TRBD1|15|TRBV29-1
TGCAGCGTATCCGACCGGGACAGGAACTCCTACGAGCAGTACTTC
CSVSDRDRNSYEQYF
>TRBJ1-1|-|-|12|TRBV29-1
TGCAGCGTTCCCAGGCTGAACACTGAAGCTTTCTTT
CSVPRLNTEAFF
>TRBJ2-1|-|-|11|TRBV9
TGTGCCAGCGCTCGCGGCAATGTGCAGTTCTTC
CASARGNVQFF
>TRBJ2-5|few|TRBD2|17|TRBV7-2
TGTGCCAGCAGCACCCGGACTAGCGGGGGGGCCCAAGAGACCCAGTACTTC
CASSTRTSGGAQETQYF
>TRBJ2-7|-|-|11|TRBV29-1
TGCAGCGTATCAGGTTCCTACGAGCAGTACTTC
CSVSGSYEQYF
>TRBJ1-1|few|-|16|TRBV12-3/TRBV12-4
TGTGCCAGCAGTCCTAAACAGGGTTCAGTGAACACTGAAGCTTTCTTT
CASSPKQGSVNTEAFF
>TRBJ2-3|-|-|16|TRBV7-2
TGTGCCAGCAGCTCCACCTCTTCGCCTAACACAGATACGCAGTATTTT
CASSSTSSPNTDTQYF